This TCR beta chain comes out of a study of T cell responses to AZD1222 COVID-19 vaccine. Overall study: Second-dose schedules of about 4 or about 12 weeks were combined. Whole-study results and caveats: After two AZD1222 doses, spike-specific TCR breadth and depth rose versus day 0.

Libraries were prepared by immunoSEQ multiplex PCR; TCRdb keeps only in-frame clonotypes and omits some of them. The sample lists roughly 91,000 clones; 70% to 90% were seen once. Trimming removed 7 bases from V and 3 bases from J; junction bases left unmatched: 2. This CDR3 has 13 amino acids. As for this clone: Its antigen is not known.

The V and J genes are TRBV12-3 or TRBV12-4 and TRBJ2-1; 8 positions agree with TRBD1. The receptor's source is an adult in good health. The material sequenced was peripheral blood, taken on day 0 of AZD1222 vaccination. This CDR3 is CASNGQGYNEQFF. CDR3 sequence (DNA): TGTGCCAGCAACGGACAGGGCTACAATGAGCAGTTCTTC.